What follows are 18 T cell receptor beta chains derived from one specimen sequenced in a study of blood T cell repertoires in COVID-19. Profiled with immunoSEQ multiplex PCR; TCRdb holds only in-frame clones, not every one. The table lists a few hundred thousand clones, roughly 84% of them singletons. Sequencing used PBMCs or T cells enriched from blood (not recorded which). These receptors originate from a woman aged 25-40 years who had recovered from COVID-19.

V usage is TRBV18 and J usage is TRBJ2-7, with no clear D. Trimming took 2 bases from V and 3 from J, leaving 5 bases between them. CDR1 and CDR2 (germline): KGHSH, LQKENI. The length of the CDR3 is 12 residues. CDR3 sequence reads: CASSPNSYEQYF. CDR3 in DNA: TGTGCCAGCTCACCAAACAGCTACGAGCAGTACTTC.

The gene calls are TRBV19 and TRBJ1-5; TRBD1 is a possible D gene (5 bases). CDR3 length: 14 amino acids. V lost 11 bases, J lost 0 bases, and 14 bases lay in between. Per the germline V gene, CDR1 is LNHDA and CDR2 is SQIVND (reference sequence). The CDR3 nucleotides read TGTGCCTCTGGGGCAGCACATAGCAATCAGCCCCAGCATTTT. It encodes CASGAAHSNQPQHF.

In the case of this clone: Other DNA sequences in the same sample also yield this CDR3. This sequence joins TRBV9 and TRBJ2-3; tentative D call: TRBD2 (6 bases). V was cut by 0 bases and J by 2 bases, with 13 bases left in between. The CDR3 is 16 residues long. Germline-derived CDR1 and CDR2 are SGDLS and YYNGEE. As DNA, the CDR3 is TGTGCCAGCAGCGTAGTTGGGGGAGGATCCACAGATACGCAGTATTTT. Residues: CASSVVGGGSTDTQYF. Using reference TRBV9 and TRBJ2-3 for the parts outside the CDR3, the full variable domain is DSGVTQTPKHLITATGQRVTLRCSPRSGDLSVYWYQQSLDQGLQFLIQYYNGEERAKGNILERFSAQQFPDLHSELNLSSLELGDSALYFCASSVVGGGSTDTQYFGPGTRLTVL.

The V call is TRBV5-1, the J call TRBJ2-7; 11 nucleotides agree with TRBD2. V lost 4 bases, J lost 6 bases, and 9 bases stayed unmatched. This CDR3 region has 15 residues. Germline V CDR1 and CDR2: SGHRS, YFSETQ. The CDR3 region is CASSTGLAVGGEQYF. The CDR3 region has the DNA TGCGCCAGCAGCACGGGACTAGCGGTGGGCGGCGAGCAGTACTTC.

CDR3 amino acids: CASSPWGPNTEAFF. The CDR3 nucleotides read TGTGCCAGCAGCCCCTGGGGGCCGAACACTGAAGCTTTCTTT. The chain employs TRBV6-5 and TRBJ1-1, with D tentatively TRBD1 (6 bases). Germline-derived CDR1 and CDR2 are MNHEY and SVGAGI. CDR3 length: 14 amino acids. V lost 6 bases and J 1 base, leaving 12 bases between the germline ends.

This CDR3 reads CASSTPGGNTIYF. CDR3 coding DNA: TGTGCCAGCAGTACACCAGGGGGAAACACCATATATTTT. The V gene is TRBV6-5, the J gene TRBJ1-3; weak D call: TRBD1 (5 bases). V was cut by 5 bases and J by 4 bases, with 9 bases left in between. Per germline, CDR1 MNHEY and CDR2 SVGAGI. The CDR3 has 13 amino acids.

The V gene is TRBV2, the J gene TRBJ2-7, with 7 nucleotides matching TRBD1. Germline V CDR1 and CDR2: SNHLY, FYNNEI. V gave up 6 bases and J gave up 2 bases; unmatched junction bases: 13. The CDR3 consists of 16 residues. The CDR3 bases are TGTGCCAGCAGGGGATACACGGGACAGCAAACCTACGAGCAGTACTTC. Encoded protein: CASRGYTGQQTYEQYF.

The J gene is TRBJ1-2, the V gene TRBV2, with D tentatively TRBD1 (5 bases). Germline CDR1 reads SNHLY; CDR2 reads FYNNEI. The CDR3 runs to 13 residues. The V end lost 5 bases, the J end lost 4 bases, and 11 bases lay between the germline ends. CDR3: CASSSAGGYGYTF. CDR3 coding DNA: TGTGCCAGCAGTTCGGCCGGGGGCTATGGCTACACCTTC.

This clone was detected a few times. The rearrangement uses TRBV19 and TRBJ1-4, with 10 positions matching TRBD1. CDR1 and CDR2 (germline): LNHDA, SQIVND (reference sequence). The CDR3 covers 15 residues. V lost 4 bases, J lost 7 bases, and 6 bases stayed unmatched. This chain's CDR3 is CASSNAGTGVEKLFF. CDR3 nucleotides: TGTGCCAGTAGTAATGCCGGGACAGGGGTTGAAAAACTGTTTTTT.

In nucleotides, the CDR3 is TGTGCCAGCAGCTTTGGGACAGAGAACACTGAAGCTTTCTTT. This sequence encodes CASSFGTENTEAFF. The V gene is TRBV7-9, the J gene TRBJ1-1; 7 bases fit TRBD1. The V segment lost 3 bases and the J segment 1 base; nucleotides outside the gene matches: 2. CDR3 size: 14 residues. The V gene's germline CDR1 is SEHNR and CDR2 FQNEAQ (reference sequence).

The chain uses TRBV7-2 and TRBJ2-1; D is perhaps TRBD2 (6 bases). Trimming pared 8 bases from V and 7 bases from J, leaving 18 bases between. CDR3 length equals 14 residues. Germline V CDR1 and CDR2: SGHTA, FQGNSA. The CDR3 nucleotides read TGTGCCAGCCGGAGTAATCCGGGAGAAAATGAGCAGTTCTTC. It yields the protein CASRSNPGENEQFF. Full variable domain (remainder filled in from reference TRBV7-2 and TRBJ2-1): GAGVSQSPSNKVTEKGKDVELRCDPISGHTALYWYRQSLGQGLEFLIYFQGNSAPDKSGLPSDRFSAERTGGSVSTLTIQRTQQEDSAVYLCASRSNPGENEQFFGPGTRLTVL.

The CDR3 DNA follows: TGCGCCAGCAGCCAGGGACTAGCGGGAGTTGTCACAGATACGCAGTATTTT. This gives the protein CASSQGLAGVVTDTQYF. The V gene is TRBV4-1, the J gene TRBJ2-3; 14 nucleotides agree with TRBD2. Germline CDR1 and CDR2: MGHRA and YSYEKL. The CDR3 sequence is 17 residues long. After removal of 3 bases from V and 2 bases from J, the junction contained 4 bases not matched to a gene.

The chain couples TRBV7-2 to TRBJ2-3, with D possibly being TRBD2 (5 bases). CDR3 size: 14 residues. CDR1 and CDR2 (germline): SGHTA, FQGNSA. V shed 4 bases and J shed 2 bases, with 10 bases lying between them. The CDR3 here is CASSSRLTTDTQYF. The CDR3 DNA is TGTGCCAGCAGCTCAAGACTAACCACAGATACGCAGTATTTT.

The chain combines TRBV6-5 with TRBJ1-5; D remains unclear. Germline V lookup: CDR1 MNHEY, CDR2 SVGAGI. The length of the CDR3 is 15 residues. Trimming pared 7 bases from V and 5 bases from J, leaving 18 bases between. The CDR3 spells CASTPLRWADQPQHF. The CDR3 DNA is TGTGCCAGCACCCCACTCCGGTGGGCCGATCAGCCCCAGCATTTT.

In nucleotides, the CDR3 is TGTGCCAGTAGCCCCACACGAAACAATGAGCAGTTCTTC. Amino acid sequence: CASSPTRNNEQFF. V usage is TRBV19 and J usage is TRBJ2-1, with D unclear. The CDR3 contains 13 residues. V lost 6 bases to trimming and J lost 5 bases, with 11 bases between them. From germline, CDR1 is LNHDA and CDR2 SQIVND (reference sequence).

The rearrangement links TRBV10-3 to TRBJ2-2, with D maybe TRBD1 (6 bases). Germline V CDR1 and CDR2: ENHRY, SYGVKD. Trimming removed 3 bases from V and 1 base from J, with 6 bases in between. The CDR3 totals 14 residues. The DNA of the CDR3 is TGTGCCATCAGTGAACAGGGGAACACCGGGGAGCTGTTTTTT. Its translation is CAISEQGNTGELFF.

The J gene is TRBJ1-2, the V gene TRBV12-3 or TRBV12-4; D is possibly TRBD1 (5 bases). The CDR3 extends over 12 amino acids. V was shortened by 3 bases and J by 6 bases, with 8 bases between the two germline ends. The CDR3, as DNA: TGTGCCAGCAGTTTTGCAGGGAATGGCTACACCTTC. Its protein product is CASSFAGNGYTF.

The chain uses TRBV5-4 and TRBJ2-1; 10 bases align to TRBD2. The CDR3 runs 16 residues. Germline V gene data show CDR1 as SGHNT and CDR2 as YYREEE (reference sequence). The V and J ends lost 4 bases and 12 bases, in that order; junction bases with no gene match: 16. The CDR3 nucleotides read TGTGCCAGCAGCAACGGGGGGACTAGCGTCCATGGCGGGCAGTTCTTC. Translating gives CASSNGGTSVHGGQFF.